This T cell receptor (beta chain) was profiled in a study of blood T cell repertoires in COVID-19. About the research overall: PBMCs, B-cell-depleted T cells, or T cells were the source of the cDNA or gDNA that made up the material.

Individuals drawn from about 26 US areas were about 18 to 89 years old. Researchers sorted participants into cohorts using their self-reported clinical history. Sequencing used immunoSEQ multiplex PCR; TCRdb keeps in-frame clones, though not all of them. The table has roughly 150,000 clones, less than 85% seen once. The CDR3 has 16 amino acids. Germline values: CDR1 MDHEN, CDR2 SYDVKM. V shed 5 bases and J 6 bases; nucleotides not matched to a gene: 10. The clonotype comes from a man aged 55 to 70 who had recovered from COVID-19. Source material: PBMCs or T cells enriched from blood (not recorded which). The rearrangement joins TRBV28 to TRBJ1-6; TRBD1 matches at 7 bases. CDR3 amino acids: CASSPGQVEGNSPLHF. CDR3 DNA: TGTGCCAGCAGTCCAGGACAGGTGGAGGGTAATTCACCCCTCCACTTT.